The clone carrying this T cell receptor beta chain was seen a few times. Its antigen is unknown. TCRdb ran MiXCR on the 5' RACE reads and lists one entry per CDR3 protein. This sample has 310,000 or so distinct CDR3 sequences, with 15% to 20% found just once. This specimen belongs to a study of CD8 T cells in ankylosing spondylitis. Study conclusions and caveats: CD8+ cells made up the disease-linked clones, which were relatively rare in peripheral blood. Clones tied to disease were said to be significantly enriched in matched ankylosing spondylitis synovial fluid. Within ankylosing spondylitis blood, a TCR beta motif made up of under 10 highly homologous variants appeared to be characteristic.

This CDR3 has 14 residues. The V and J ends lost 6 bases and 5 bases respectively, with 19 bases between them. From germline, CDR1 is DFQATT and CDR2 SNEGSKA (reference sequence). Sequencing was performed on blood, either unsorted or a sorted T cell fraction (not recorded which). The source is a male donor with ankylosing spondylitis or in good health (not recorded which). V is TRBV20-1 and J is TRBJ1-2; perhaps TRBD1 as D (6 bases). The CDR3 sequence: CSAPEAGAPYGYTF. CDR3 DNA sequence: TGCAGTGCCCCAGAGGCAGGGGCGCCGTATGGCTACACCTTC.